This T cell receptor beta chain was found in a study of long-term antiretroviral therapy in people with HIV. Study-wide context: Collection dates of the earliest samples fall about a decade before the 2015 immediate-ART recommendation. Broader study findings: HIV repertoires showed narrower CDR3 length ranges than controls.

It was version v3.0 of the immunoSEQ assay that was run at survey level. Sequenced by immunoSEQ multiplex PCR; TCRdb stores in-frame clones only, minus some. Of 15,000 to 20,000 clones in the sample, 75% to 90% were seen once. This clone was recorded only once. The antigen is unknown. The CDR3 has 15 residues. The V gene's germline CDR1 is MDHEN and CDR2 SYDVKM. Losses at the gene ends were 4 bases for V and 0 bases for J; bases not matched to a gene: 4. This clonotype was obtained from a man aged 45-65 years with HIV. Sequencing was performed on unsorted PBMCs, taken 4.2 years after starting antiretroviral therapy. The chain employs TRBV28 and TRBJ2-3, with 7 bases matching TRBD1. The CDR3 coding sequence is TGTGCCAGCAGTTCCAGGGGGATAAGCACAGATACGCAGTATTTT. Its protein is CASSSRGISTDTQYF.